These 6 T cell receptor beta chains were all obtained from the same sample, sequenced in a study of blood T cell repertoires in COVID-19. Sequenced by immunoSEQ multiplex PCR; TCRdb stores in-frame clones only, minus some. The data show around 330,000 clones, roughly 90% seen once. The sequenced sample was PBMCs or T cells enriched from blood (not recorded which). These receptors all come from a man aged 55 to 69 who had recovered from COVID-19.

This rearrangement joins TRBV5-4 to TRBJ2-3, with TRBD2 as a possible D gene (8 bases). The germline V gene has CDR1 SGHNT and CDR2 YYREEE (reference sequence). V shed 4 bases and J shed 0 bases, with 18 bases lying between them. This CDR3 is built from 17 residues. The CDR3 protein is CASSRDRLAPSTDTQYF. The DNA of the CDR3 is TGTGCCAGCAGCAGGGACAGACTAGCGCCTAGCACAGATACGCAGTATTTT. Drawing the rest from reference TRBV5-4 and TRBJ2-3, the complete variable domain is ETGVTQSPTHLIKTRGQQVTLRCSSQSGHNTVSWYQQALGQGPQFIFQYYREEENGRGNFPPRFSGLQFPNYSSELNVNALELDDSALYLCASSRDRLAPSTDTQYFGPGTRLTVL.

The chain joins TRBV11-2 to TRBJ2-5; D not resolved. V was pared by 5 bases and J by 8 bases, with 12 bases between. The CDR3 is 12 amino acids. Looked up from germline, CDR1 is SGHAT and CDR2 is FQNNGV. The CDR3 sequence: CASSPGGDTQYF. The CDR3 DNA sequence: TGTGCCAGCAGCCCAGGTGGTGACACCCAGTACTTC.

This chain uses TRBV5-1 with TRBJ2-2; TRBD1 matches 9 bases. The CDR3 sequence is 15 residues long. Germline V CDR1 and CDR2: SGHRS, YFSETQ. V shed 3 bases and J 7 bases; nucleotides not matched to a gene: 7. The CDR3: CASSSAGTGIGELFF. As DNA, the CDR3 is TGCGCCAGCAGCTCGGCCGGGACAGGGATCGGGGAGCTGTTTTTT.

This chain links TRBV5-1 with TRBJ1-1; D is unclear. The germline V gene has CDR1 SGHRS and CDR2 YFSETQ. V was trimmed by 0 bases and J by 5 bases, leaving 8 bases between them. The CDR3 consists of 13 residues. The CDR3 nucleotides read TGCGCCAGCAGCTTGGGGCAGGAAACTGAAGCTTTCTTT. Its protein is CASSLGQETEAFF. Filled out from reference TRBV5-1 and TRBJ1-1, the complete variable domain reads KAGVTQTPRYLIKTRGQQVTLSCSPISGHRSVSWYQQTPGQGLQFLFEYFSETQRNKGNFPGRFSGRQFSNSRSEMNVSTLELGDSALYLCASSLGQETEAFFGQGTRLTVV.

The genes are TRBV4-1 and TRBJ1-1, with a tentative D call TRBD1 (5 bases). The CDR3 length is 15 residues. Per the germline V gene, CDR1 is MGHRA and CDR2 is YSYEKL. V lost 1 base to trimming and J lost 0 bases, with 9 bases between them. CDR3 loop: CASSQGQLMNTEAFF. Here the CDR3 DNA reads TGCGCCAGCAGCCAAGGACAGCTAATGAACACTGAAGCTTTCTTT.

This clone was found a few times. The gene calls are TRBV6-6 and TRBJ1-5, with 11 bases lining up with TRBD1. Per the germline V gene, CDR1 is MNHNY and CDR2 is SVGAGI (reference sequence). The CDR3 consists of 16 residues. V shed 4 bases and J 6 bases; nucleotides not matched to a gene: 8. CDR3 protein: CASSSTRTGGLQPQHF. The CDR3 nucleotides read TGTGCCAGCAGTTCCACCCGGACAGGGGGCCTTCAGCCCCAGCATTTT.